One sample yielded the 9 T cell receptor beta chains listed below, sequenced in a study of CD8 T cells in ankylosing spondylitis. Notes on the study in general: Apparently characteristic of ankylosing spondylitis blood was a TCR beta motif (roughly 8 highly homologous variants).

MiXCR, applied by TCRdb to the 5' RACE reads, yields one record per CDR3 protein. The repertoire holds fewer than 550,000 distinct CDR3 sequences, with about 5.2% as singletons. These receptors have no identified antigens. Sequencing input: blood, either unsorted or a sorted T cell fraction (not recorded which). Receptors were obtained from a male donor with ankylosing spondylitis.

Many counts were recorded for this clonotype. The J gene is TRBJ2-7, the V gene TRBV4-3, with TRBD2 identical over 11 bases. Germline V gene sequence: CDR1 LGHNA, CDR2 YSLEER. Losses at the gene ends were 0 bases for V and 7 bases for J; bases not matched to a gene: 14. The CDR3 contains 18 residues. This CDR3 is CASSQDFTIGTSGKEQYF. In DNA form, the CDR3 reads TGCGCCAGCAGCCAAGATTTTACTATCGGGACTAGCGGTAAAGAGCAGTACTTC.

This clonotype has at least ten counts. V gene TRBV7-2 combines with J gene TRBJ2-1; TRBD2 matches 11 bases. The junction had 0 bases not matched to a gene; V was cut back by 3 bases and J by 2 bases. This CDR3 has 15 residues. Germline V lookup: CDR1 SGHTA, CDR2 FQGNSA. The CDR3 sequence: CASSFSGGAYNEQFF. The CDR3 coding sequence is TGTGCCAGCAGCTTTAGCGGGGGGGCCTACAATGAGCAGTTCTTC.

This clonotype was recorded at least ten times. The V call is TRBV12-3 or TRBV12-4, the J call TRBJ2-7; D might be TRBD2 (5 bases). The ends were cut back, 1 base at V and 2 bases at J, with 15 bases in the middle. This CDR3 region has 16 residues. The CDR3 DNA reads as TGTGCCAGCAGTTTAGAGAGAAACGGGCGGGCCTACGAGCAGTACTTC. Protein sequence: CASSLERNGRAYEQYF.

The sample holds many counts of this clonotype. The chain joins TRBV10-3 to TRBJ2-1; D is undetermined. The CDR3 contains 12 residues. The germline gives CDR1 ENHRY, CDR2 SYGVKD. V was shortened by 6 bases and J by 9 bases, with 12 bases between the two germline ends. CDR3 DNA sequence: TGTGCCATCAGCCACGTCCCATCTGAGCAGTTCTTC. Protein sequence: CAISHVPSEQFF.

The chain combines TRBV3-1 with TRBJ2-3, with TRBD1 as a possible D gene (5 bases). V was pared by 0 bases and J by 9 bases, with 16 bases between. From germline, CDR1 is LGHDT and CDR2 YNNKEL (reference sequence). This CDR3 spans 15 amino acids. CDR3 sequence: CASSQDWGPQGTQYF. Written as DNA, the CDR3 is TGTGCCAGCAGCCAAGATTGGGGCCCCCAAGGGACGCAGTATTTT.

This clonotype was seen repeatedly, ten times or more. This chain uses TRBV9 with TRBJ1-1; no clear D gene. The CDR3 loop spans 13 amino acids. Trimming left V 0 bases short and J 6 bases short, with 9 bases between. The germline CDR1 and CDR2 sequences are SGDLS and YYNGEE. CDR3 nucleotide sequence: TGTGCCAGCAGCGTAGAGGGCCTCTCTGAAGCTTTCTTT. This translates into CASSVEGLSEAFF.

This clonotype was detected ten times or more. This chain connects TRBV9 to TRBJ2-2, with a weak D call TRBD1 (6 bases). There are 15 residues in the CDR3. Germline CDR1 reads SGDLS; CDR2 reads YYNGEE. Trimming shortened V by 1 base and J by 2 bases, and 9 bases separated the two germline ends. Written as DNA, the CDR3 is TGTGCCAGCAGCGTATGGGGGCTCAACACCGGGGAGCTGTTTTTT. Protein: CASSVWGLNTGELFF.

This clonotype was observed at least ten times. The chain recombines TRBV7-2 with TRBJ1-2; a possible D gene is TRBD1 (5 bases). There are 13 residues in the CDR3. The V gene lost 1 base and the J gene lost 8 bases, with 11 bases spanning the gap. CDR1 is SGHTA and CDR2 is FQGNSA in the germline V gene. The CDR3 DNA reads as TGTGCCAGCAGCTTAGTGGGAAGGGGAGGCTACACCTTC. Translation: CASSLVGRGGYTF.

This clonotype was counted only a few times. The chain joins TRBV7-3 to TRBJ2-3; D is perhaps TRBD2 (6 bases). This CDR3 spans 17 amino acids. CDR1 SGHTA and CDR2 FQGTGA come from the germline V gene. V lost 5 bases and J 1 base, leaving 19 bases between the germline ends. CDR3 sequence: CASSPRGKWDGTDTQYF. CDR3 DNA: TGTGCCAGCAGCCCCCGGGGGAAATGGGACGGCACAGATACGCAGTATTTT.